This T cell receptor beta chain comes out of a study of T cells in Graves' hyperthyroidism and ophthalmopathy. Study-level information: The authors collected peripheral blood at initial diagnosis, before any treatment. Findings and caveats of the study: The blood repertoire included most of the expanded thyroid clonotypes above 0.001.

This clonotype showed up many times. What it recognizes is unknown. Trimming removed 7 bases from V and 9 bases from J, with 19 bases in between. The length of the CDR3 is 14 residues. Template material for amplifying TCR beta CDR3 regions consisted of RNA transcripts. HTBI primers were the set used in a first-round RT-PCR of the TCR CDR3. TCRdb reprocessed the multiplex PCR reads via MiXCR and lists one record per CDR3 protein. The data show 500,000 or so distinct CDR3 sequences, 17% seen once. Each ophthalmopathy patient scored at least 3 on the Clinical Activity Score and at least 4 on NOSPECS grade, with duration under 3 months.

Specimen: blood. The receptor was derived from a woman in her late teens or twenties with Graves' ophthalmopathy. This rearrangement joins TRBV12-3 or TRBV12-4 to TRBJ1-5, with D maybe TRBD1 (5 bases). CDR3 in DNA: TGTGCCAGCACTTCAGAGACAGTCCCCCGGCCCCAGCATTTT. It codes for CASTSETVPRPQHF.